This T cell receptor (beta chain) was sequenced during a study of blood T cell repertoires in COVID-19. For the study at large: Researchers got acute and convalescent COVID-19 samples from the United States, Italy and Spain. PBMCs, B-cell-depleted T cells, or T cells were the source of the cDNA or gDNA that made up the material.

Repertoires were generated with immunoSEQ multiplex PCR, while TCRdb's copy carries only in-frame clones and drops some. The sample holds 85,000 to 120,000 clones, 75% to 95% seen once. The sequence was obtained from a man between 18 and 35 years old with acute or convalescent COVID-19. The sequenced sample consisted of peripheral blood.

CDR3 region: CASSLDRGQGGYTF. The CDR3 nucleotides are TGCGCCAGCAGCTTGGACAGGGGGCAGGGAGGCTACACCTTC. The rearrangement joins TRBV5-1 to TRBJ1-2; 9 bases are a match to TRBD1. Germline CDR1 and CDR2: SGHRS and YFSETQ. The CDR3 covers 14 residues. Germline trimming cut 0 bases from V and 8 bases from J; bases unmatched to any gene: 5. Based on the CDR3 plus reference TRBV5-1 and TRBJ1-2, the full variable domain is KAGVTQTPRYLIKTRGQQVTLSCSPISGHRSVSWYQQTPGQGLQFLFEYFSETQRNKGNFPGRFSGRQFSNSRSEMNVSTLELGDSALYLCASSLDRGQGGYTFGSGTRLTVV.